This T cell receptor (beta chain) was profiled in a study of T-cell reconstitution after alpha-beta-depleted transplantation in children. The CDR3 length is 14 residues. Losses at the gene ends were 4 bases for V and 2 bases for J; bases not matched to a gene: 7. Germline V gene lookup returns CDR1 SQVTM and CDR2 ANQGSEA. TCRbeta library construction was performed incorporating unique molecular identifiers. MiXCR, applied by TCRdb to the PCR reads, yields one record per CDR3 protein. The table has about 300,000 distinct CDR3 sequences, roughly 8.2% seen once. In this sample, this clonotype turned up many times. Its specificity is unknown. General study results and limits: Once a year had passed after transplant, T-cell counts and diversity came mostly from newly produced T cells. Where alpha-beta T cells came from about two months after transplant was reportedly several hundred expanded graft clones. Some patients showed high day-60 TCRbeta diversity, which derived from surviving recipient T cells and thymic progenitors.

This chain links TRBV29-1 with TRBJ1-2; TRBD1 agrees at 7 bases. The specimen comprised peripheral blood, sampled 360 days after TCRalphabeta/CD19-depleted stem cell transplant. This TCR was recovered from a female patient younger than 10 who had a stem cell transplant for Fanconi anemia, so the T cells may come from the graft donor. Here the CDR3 reads CSVGQGPSNYGYTF. For the CDR3, the DNA is TGCAGCGTTGGACAGGGTCCGTCAAACTATGGCTACACCTTC.